A single sample gave rise to the 21 T cell receptor beta chains below, sequenced in a study of blood T cells in healthy people across ages. It was with a sample-barcoded 5' primer and a J-beta primer mix that a second PCR of about 6 to 11 cycles was run. TCRdb itself ran the 5' RACE reads through MiXCR, one entry per CDR3 protein. The sample shows around 800,000 distinct CDR3 sequences, about half of them seen only once. The sample comprised blood. These receptors were obtained from a man older than 75 in good health.

This chain links TRBV20-1 with TRBJ1-5; 8 bases are a match to TRBD1. CDR3 length: 16 amino acids. Germline lookup yields CDR1 DFQATT and CDR2 SNEGSKA (reference sequence). This CDR3 is CSEGGQDRFSNQPQHF. DNA for the CDR3: TGCAGCGAGGGGGGACAGGACCGGTTTAGCAATCAGCCCCAGCATTTT.

The chain links TRBV29-1 to TRBJ2-7; D is ambiguous. The end of the DNA aligns better with TRBJ2-5, so the J call may be wrong. In germline, CDR1 is SQVTM, CDR2 ANQGSEA. The CDR3 covers 13 residues. CDR3 sequence (DNA): TGCAGCGTTCTATTAGCCGCGTCAGAGACCCAGTACTTC. This codes for CSVLLAASETQYF.

This clonotype was seen a handful of times. The chain is built from TRBV28 and TRBJ1-5; D not certain. CDR1 MDHEN and CDR2 SYDVKM come from the germline V gene. The CDR3 consists of 13 residues. Between the trimmed V and J ends, which lost 2 bases and 6 bases, there was a span of 8 bases. CDR3 loop: CASSLQKSQPQHF. CDR3 nucleotides: TGTGCCAGCAGTTTACAGAAAAGTCAGCCCCAGCATTTT.

Only a few counts were recorded for this clonotype. The chain carries TRBV5-1 and TRBJ2-7; TRBD2 matches at 10 bases. V was pared by 5 bases and J by 4 bases, with 6 bases of the junction left unmatched. The CDR3 has 14 residues. The V gene's germline CDR1 is SGHRS and CDR2 YFSETQ. CDR3 residues: CASRGGLAEYEQYF. The DNA of the CDR3 is TGCGCCAGCAGGGGAGGACTAGCGGAATACGAGCAGTACTTC.

This sequence joins TRBV7-2 and TRBJ2-5, with no clear D. Germline loops: CDR1 SGHTA, CDR2 FQGNSA. V gave up 5 bases and J gave up 3 bases, with 10 bases separating them. This CDR3 is 13 amino acids long. The DNA of the CDR3 is TGTGCCAGCAGCGTTCCAGTAAAAGAGACCCAGTACTTC. It yields the protein CASSVPVKETQYF.

CDR3: CASSSDSGHEQFF. The DNA for the CDR3 is TGTGCCAGCAGCTCGGACTCGGGGCATGAGCAGTTCTTC. The V call is TRBV7-2, the J call TRBJ2-1; D tentatively reads TRBD1 or TRBD2 (5 bases each). This CDR3 is built from 13 residues. The V end was cut by 4 bases, the J end by 8 bases, with 12 bases between. Germline-derived CDR1 and CDR2 are SGHTA and FQGNSA.

V usage is TRBV28 and J usage is TRBJ2-5, with 10 bases fitting TRBD1. The CDR3 runs 17 residues. Trimming took 5 bases from V and 11 from J; bases not matched to a gene: 20. The germline V gene encodes CDR1 MDHEN and CDR2 SYDVKM. The DNA for the CDR3 is TGTGCCAGCAGTCCAAGGACAGGGGGTCTCTATGGCAATGAGCAGTACTTC. As protein: CASSPRTGGLYGNEQYF.

The chain uses TRBV7-6 and TRBJ2-3; 8 bases are shared with TRBD2. Germline trimming cut 3 bases from V and 3 bases from J; bases unmatched to any gene: 5. CDR3 length: 15 amino acids. CDR1 and CDR2 from the germline V gene are SGHVS and FNYEAQ. The CDR3 bases are TGTGCCAGCAGCTTGGGACTAGTAGTGACAGATACGCAGTATTTT. This translates into CASSLGLVVTDTQYF.

The V gene is TRBV7-2, the J gene TRBJ2-2; possibly TRBD1 for D (6 bases). The CDR3 totals 18 residues. V was trimmed by 3 bases and J by 0 bases, leaving 17 bases between them. Germline lookup yields CDR1 SGHTA and CDR2 FQGNSA. The CDR3 DNA reads TGTGCCAGCAGCTTTTTCACCAGGGGACCCCCGAACACCGGGGAGCTGTTTTTT. It codes for CASSFFTRGPPNTGELFF.

This chain links TRBV5-5 with TRBJ1-2, with 12 nucleotides matching TRBD1. V shed 5 bases, J shed 8 bases, and the junction held 13 bases outside the gene matches. CDR1 and CDR2 (germline): SGHKS, YYEKEE (reference sequence). The CDR3 covers 16 residues. CDR3 nucleotide sequence: TGTGCCAGCAGTCTTGGTGGGACAGGGGGCCTGTGGGGCTACACCTTC. This gives the protein CASSLGGTGGLWGYTF.

CDR3 region: CATKTSGFSYEQYF. The CDR3, as DNA: TGTGCCACCAAGACTAGCGGGTTCTCCTACGAGCAGTACTTC. V is TRBV10-3 and J is TRBJ2-7, with 10 bases that match TRBD2. The V segment lost 10 bases and the J segment 0 bases; nucleotides outside the gene matches: 6. The CDR3 is made up of 14 amino acids. Germline V gene data show CDR1 as ENHRY and CDR2 as SYGVKD.

This chain joins TRBV20-1 and TRBJ2-5, with a tentative D call TRBD2 (5 bases). The germline V and J ends were trimmed by 1 base and 5 bases, with 11 bases remaining between them. Germline V gives CDR1 DFQATT, CDR2 SNEGSKA (reference sequence). The CDR3 covers 13 residues. The CDR3 nucleotides are TGCAGTGCTAGAGGAGAGTCGGGGGAGACCCAGTACTTC. Amino acid sequence: CSARGESGETQYF.

This chain uses TRBV9 with TRBJ2-1; TRBD2 agrees at 8 bases. The germline V gene has CDR1 SGDLS and CDR2 YYNGEE. Unmatched junction bases numbered 4, after V lost 0 bases and J lost 2 bases. CDR3 size: 16 residues. CDR3 nucleotides: TGTGCCAGCAGCGTAGACGGGCGGGGGGCCTACAATGAGCAGTTCTTC. Amino acid sequence: CASSVDGRGAYNEQFF. Together with reference TRBV9 and TRBJ2-1, the CDR3 gives the full variable domain: DSGVTQTPKHLITATGQRVTLRCSPRSGDLSVYWYQQSLDQGLQFLIQYYNGEERAKGNILERFSAQQFPDLHSELNLSSLELGDSALYFCASSVDGRGAYNEQFFGPGTRLTVL.

The genes are TRBV5-1 and TRBJ2-1; the D gene is possibly TRBD2 (5 bases). Germline CDR1 reads SGHRS; CDR2 reads YFSETQ. Between the trimmed V and J ends, which lost 4 bases and 4 bases, there was a span of 18 bases. CDR3 length: 16 amino acids. The CDR3, as DNA: TGCGCCAGCAGCGAATCGGCGGGTAATATATACAATGAGCAGTTCTTC. This codes for CASSESAGNIYNEQFF.

The CDR3 nucleotides are TGTGCCAGCAGCTCAGGTCCAGGGGGCGAGCAGTACTTC. It encodes CASSSGPGGEQYF. The genes are TRBV28 and TRBJ2-4, with TRBD1 matching 7 bases. The J call may not be correct, given that the DNA end is closer to TRBJ2-7. Germline V gene data show CDR1 as MDHEN and CDR2 as SYDVKM. This CDR3 has 13 residues.

Regarding this clonotype: At one of its ends the junction is not consistent with the germline gene, which may arise from a read error. This chain joins TRBV7-2 and TRBJ2-1; 10 nucleotides align to TRBD1. Germline values: CDR1 SGHTA, CDR2 FQGNSA. The CDR3 loop spans 14 amino acids. The CDR3 reads CASSRQGAHNKQFF. In DNA, the CDR3 is TGTGCCAGCAGCAGACAGGGGGCCCACAATAAGCAGTTCTTC.

The chain uses TRBV7-2 and TRBJ2-1; TRBD2 matches 8 bases. Germline loops: CDR1 SGHTA, CDR2 FQGNSA. Losses at the gene ends were 8 bases for V and 7 bases for J; bases not matched to a gene: 7. This CDR3 is 13 amino acids long. CDR3 DNA: TGTGCCAGCGGAACCGGGAGGGGTAATGAGCAGTTCTTC. The encoded protein is CASGTGRGNEQFF.

In its sample, this clonotype was seen once. Being one base from a much bigger clone, this may be a read error. The rearrangement links TRBV12-3 or TRBV12-4 to TRBJ1-5; D might be TRBD1 (6 bases). CDR3 size: 15 residues. V lost 5 bases and J 6 bases, leaving 17 bases between the germline ends. CDR3 nucleotide sequence: TGTGCCAGCAGTATGTCGGACAGACTAAGTCAGCCCCAGCATTTT. It specifies CASSMSDRLSQPQHF.

This chain links TRBV28 with TRBJ1-6, with D perhaps matching TRBD1 (5 bases). Germline-derived CDR1 and CDR2 are MDHEN and SYDVKM. The germline V and J ends were trimmed by 5 bases and 10 bases, with 15 bases remaining between them. This CDR3 spans 14 amino acids. For the CDR3, the DNA is TGTGCCAGCAGTATCGGGACGAGGGACTCACCCCTCCACTTT. Translation: CASSIGTRDSPLHF.

The chain links TRBV3-1 to TRBJ2-2; 7 bases agree with TRBD1. Trimming took 1 base from V and 5 from J; bases not matched to a gene: 13. The CDR3 sequence is 18 residues long. CDR1 LGHDT and CDR2 YNNKEL come from the germline V gene (reference sequence). This CDR3 reads CASSQGQAQGVETGELFF. In DNA form, the CDR3 reads TGTGCCAGCAGCCAAGGACAGGCCCAGGGGGTTGAGACCGGGGAGCTGTTTTTT.

Points on this clonotype: A much larger clone lies a single base off, so this may be a read error. The CDR3 protein is CASSLHRDGTYEQFF. CDR3 sequence (DNA): TGTGCCAGCAGCCTCCACAGGGACGGAACCTACGAGCAGTTCTTC. V is TRBV28 and J is TRBJ2-1; TRBD1 might be the D (6 bases). Trimming pared 6 bases from V and 10 bases from J, leaving 22 bases between. The germline CDR1 and CDR2 sequences are MDHEN and SYDVKM. The length of the CDR3 is 15 residues. Supplemented by reference TRBV28 and TRBJ2-1, the full variable domain reads DVKVTQSSRYLVKRTGEKVFLECVQDMDHENMFWYRQDPGLGLRLIYFSYDVKMKEKGDIPEGYSVSREKKERFSLILESASTNQTSMYLCASSLHRDGTYEQFFGPGTRLTVL.